This TCR beta chain emerged from a study of response to subunit inactivated influenza vaccine. Broader study findings: Authors suggested few new T cells are recruited by each seasonal influenza vaccination.

TCRdb re-derived calls from the RT-PCR reads in MiXCR, one entry per CDR3 protein. The data contain 530,000 or so distinct CDR3 sequences, 14% of them singletons. Points on this clonotype: The antigen remains undetermined.

Trimming removed 6 bases at V and 4 bases at J, with 10 bases between. The CDR3 is 13 amino acids. Germline V gene sequence: CDR1 MNHEY, CDR2 SMNVEV (reference sequence). The source of this sequence is a man aged 50-59 years who received an inactivated influenza vaccine. Specimen: PBMCs from blood, collected 12 days after vaccination. V usage is TRBV27 and J usage is TRBJ1-5; D uncertain. CDR3 sequence: CASRHAGNQPQHF. As DNA, the CDR3 is TGTGCCAGCAGGCATGCTGGAAATCAGCCCCAGCATTTT.